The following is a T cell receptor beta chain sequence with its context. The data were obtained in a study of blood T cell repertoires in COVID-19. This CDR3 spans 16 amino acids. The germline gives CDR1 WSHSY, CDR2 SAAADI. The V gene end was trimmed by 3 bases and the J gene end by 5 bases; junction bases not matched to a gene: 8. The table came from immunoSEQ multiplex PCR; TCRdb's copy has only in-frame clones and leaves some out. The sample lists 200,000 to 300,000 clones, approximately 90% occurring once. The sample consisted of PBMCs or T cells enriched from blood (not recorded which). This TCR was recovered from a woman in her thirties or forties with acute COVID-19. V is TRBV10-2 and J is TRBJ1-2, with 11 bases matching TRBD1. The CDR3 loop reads CASSDRRDRGNYGYTF. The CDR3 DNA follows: TGCGCCAGCAGTGACCGGAGGGACAGGGGGAATTATGGCTACACCTTC.